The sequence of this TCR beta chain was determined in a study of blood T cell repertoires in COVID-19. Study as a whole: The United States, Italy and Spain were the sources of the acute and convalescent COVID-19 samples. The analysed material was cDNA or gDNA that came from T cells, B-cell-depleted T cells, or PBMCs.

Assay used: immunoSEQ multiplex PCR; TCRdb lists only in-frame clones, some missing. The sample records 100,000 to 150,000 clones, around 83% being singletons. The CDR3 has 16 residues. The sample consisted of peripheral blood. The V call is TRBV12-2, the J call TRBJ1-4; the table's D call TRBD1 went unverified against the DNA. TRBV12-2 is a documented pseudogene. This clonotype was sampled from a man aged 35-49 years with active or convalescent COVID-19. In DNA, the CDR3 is TGTGCAAGTCGCTTGAGGGAACAGGGGATGGATGAAAAACTGTTTTTT. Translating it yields CASRLREQGMDEKLFF.